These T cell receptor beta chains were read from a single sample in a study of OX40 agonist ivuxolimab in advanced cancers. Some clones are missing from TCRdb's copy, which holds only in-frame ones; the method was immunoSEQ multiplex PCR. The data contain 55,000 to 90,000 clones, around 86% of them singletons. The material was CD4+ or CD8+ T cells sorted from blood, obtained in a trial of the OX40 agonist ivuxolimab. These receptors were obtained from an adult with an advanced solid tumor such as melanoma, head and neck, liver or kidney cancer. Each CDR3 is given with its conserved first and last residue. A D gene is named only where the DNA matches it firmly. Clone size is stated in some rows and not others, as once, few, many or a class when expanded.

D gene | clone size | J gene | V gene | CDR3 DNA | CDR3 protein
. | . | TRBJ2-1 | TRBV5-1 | TGCGCCAGCAGCCCCACTGGCGGATCGTTCTCCTACAATGAGCAGTTCTTC | CASSPTGGSFSYNEQFF
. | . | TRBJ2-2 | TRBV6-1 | TGTGCCAGCAGTGTTAGAACCGGGGAGCTGTTTTTT | CASSVRTGELFF
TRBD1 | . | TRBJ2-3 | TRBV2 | TGTGCCAGCAGTAGGAACAGGGGAAGCACAGATACGCAGTATTTT | CASSRNRGSTDTQYF
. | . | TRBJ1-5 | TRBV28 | TGTGCCAGCAGTTTGCGGGGCTTCCAGCCCCAGCATTTT | CASSLRGFQPQHF
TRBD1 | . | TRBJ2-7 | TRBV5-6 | TGTGCCAGCAGCCCAGTAACAGGGGGCCTTCCAGACGAGCAGTACTTC | CASSPVTGGLPDEQYF
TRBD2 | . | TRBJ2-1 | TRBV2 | TGTGCCAGCACGGCACTAGCGGGAGGGTACAATGAGCAGTTCTTC | CASTALAGGYNEQFF
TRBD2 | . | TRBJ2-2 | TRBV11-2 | TGTGCCAGCAGCTTACCTAGCGGGAGTGGGGAGCTGTTTTTT | CASSLPSGSGELFF
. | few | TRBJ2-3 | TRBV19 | TGTGCCAGTAGTATCCTTAAAGAGCGAGGTACGCAGTATTTT | CASSILKERGTQYF
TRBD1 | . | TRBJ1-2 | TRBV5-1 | TGCGCCAGCAGCCCTCGACAGGGTGGGAGCTATGGCTACACCTTC | CASSPRQGGSYGYTF
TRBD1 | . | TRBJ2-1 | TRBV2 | TGTGCCAGCAGTGAGATAACTACCCCAGGGGGTGAGCAGTTCTTC | CASSEITTPGGEQFF
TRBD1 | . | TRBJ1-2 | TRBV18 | TGTGCCAGCTCACTTTCTACAGGGGAAGCTAACTATGGCTACACCTTC | CASSLSTGEANYGYTF
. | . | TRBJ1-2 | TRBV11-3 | TGTGCCAGCAGCCATGGGGCAGACTTAACTTTCTATGGCTACACCTTC | CASSHGADLTFYGYTF
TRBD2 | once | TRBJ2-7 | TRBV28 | TGTGCCAGCAGTCCGGGGGGGGGCGCGGTTAACGAGCAGTACTTC | CASSPGGGAVNEQYF
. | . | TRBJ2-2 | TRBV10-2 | TGCGCCAGCAGTGTTGCCCCGCCCTCCGGGGAGCTGTTTTTT | CASSVAPPSGELFF
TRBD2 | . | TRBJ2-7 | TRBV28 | TGTGCCAGCAGTTTTAGGAGCGGGAGTGCCGAGCAGTACTTC | CASSFRSGSAEQYF
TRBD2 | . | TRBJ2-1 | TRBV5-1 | TGCGCCAGCAGCTTTTCATGGACTAGCGCTTACAATGAGCAGTTCTTC | CASSFSWTSAYNEQFF
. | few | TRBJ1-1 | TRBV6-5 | TGTGCCAGCAGTTCCGATCTCCGTGGGACTGAAGCTTTCTTT | CASSSDLRGTEAFF
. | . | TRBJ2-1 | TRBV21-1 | TGTGCCAGCAGCAGGCTGGGAGCGGGACCCTTTCTTTCCTACAATGAGCAGTTCTTC | CASSRLGAGPFLSYNEQFF